The sequence of this T cell receptor (beta chain) was determined in a study of blood T cell repertoires in COVID-19. About the research overall: From the United States, Italy and Spain came samples of acute and convalescent COVID-19. T cells, B-cell-depleted T cells, or PBMCs supplied cDNA or gDNA.

In germline, CDR1 is SGHNT, CDR2 YENEEA. V was cut by 2 bases and J by 3 bases, with 7 bases left in between. The CDR3 is made up of 13 amino acids. Original data processing: Reference gene primer amplification in the assay estimated nucleated cell counts. Repertoires were generated with immunoSEQ multiplex PCR, while TCRdb's copy carries only in-frame clones and drops some. V and J calls and clone size are copied from that table; D and trimming were computed from the DNA. The sample lists about 190,000 clones; about four fifths were seen once. This clonotype was sampled from a man between 45 and 60 years old with active or convalescent COVID-19. Sequenced sample: peripheral blood. The gene calls are TRBV11-3 and TRBJ2-5; D not resolved. CDR3 loop: CASSLNREETQYF. In DNA form, the CDR3 reads TGTGCCAGCAGCTTAAATAGAGAAGAGACCCAGTACTTC. The full variable domain, its missing parts supplied by reference TRBV11-3 and TRBJ2-5, is EAGVVQSPRYKIIEKKQPVAFWCNPISGHNTLYWYLQNLGQGPELLIRYENEEAVDDSQLPKDRFSAERLKGVDSTLKIQPAELGDSAVYLCASSLNREETQYFGPGTRLLVL.